The subject of this entry is one T cell receptor (beta chain). V gave up 3 bases and J gave up 2 bases, with 15 bases separating them. The V gene's germline CDR1 is SGHTA and CDR2 FQGNSA. The CDR3 loop spans 16 amino acids. The data derive from a study of beta chain features in type 1 diabetes. The study reverse transcribed the entire isolated RNA, so it sequenced expressed TCRB transcripts. Method: immunoSEQ multiplex PCR; TCRdb's copy keeps in-frame clones and lacks some. The sample yields 970,000 or so clones, roughly 15% seen once. The source material was naive CD4+ T cells from blood. This clonotype was sampled from a woman aged 18-30 years in good health. The V call is TRBV7-2, the J call TRBJ2-3, with a possible D match to TRBD2 (6 bases). CDR3 loop: CASSFAGTLNTDTQYF. CDR3 DNA: TGTGCCAGCAGCTTTGCCGGGACTCTAAACACAGATACGCAGTATTTT. The whole variable domain, filled in from reference TRBV7-2 and TRBJ2-3, reads GAGVSQSPSNKVTEKGKDVELRCDPISGHTALYWYRQSLGQGLEFLIYFQGNSAPDKSGLPSDRFSAERTGGSVSTLTIQRTQQEDSAVYLCASSFAGTLNTDTQYFGPGTRLTVL.